The clone carrying this T cell receptor beta chain was seen many times. Its antigen remains unknown. The data belong to a study of HIV-infected patients and healthy controls. Background on the study: By the second bleed, viral load was undetectable in most of the 16 patients. Total CDR3 counts per chain did not differ significantly between patients and controls. Findings and limits, study-wide: Compared with controls, mean Gini indices were significantly raised in HIV-infected repertoires, possibly indicating oligoclonality.

Looked up from germline, CDR1 is SGHRS and CDR2 is YFSETQ. This CDR3 region has 22 residues. J gave up 5 bases and V 0 bases, and 17 bases lay outside the gene matches. No cell fractionation was done, so the repertoire covers all unsorted peripheral blood T cells. About 450 ng RNA was reverse transcribed with alpha and beta constant-region primers. Using multiplexing indices, alpha and beta chain libraries were generated apart by chain-specific third strand synthesis. TCRdb reprocessed the 5' RACE reads with MiXCR, giving one entry per CDR3 protein. The sample lists approximately 12,000 distinct CDR3 sequences, 9% to 9.5% occurring once.

Sequenced material: blood, taken before antiretroviral therapy. The sequence came from an adult with HIV infection. The donor label of this sample is uncertain. The chain carries TRBV5-1 and TRBJ2-2; 15 bases align to TRBD2. The CDR3 sequence: CASSLALAAEGLAGGKTGELFF. The CDR3 DNA is TGCGCCAGCAGCTTGGCCTTGGCAGCGGAGGGACTAGCGGGAGGAAAGACCGGGGAGCTGTTTTTT.